These 5 T cell receptor beta chains came from one sample sequenced in a study of blood T cell repertoires in COVID-19. The method was immunoSEQ multiplex PCR; TCRdb's version includes in-frame clones alone and lacks a portion of them. The top ten clones hold 4.5% to 5% of a sample with roughly 70,000 clones, 80% to 90% of them seen once. The sequencing sample was made of peripheral blood. The receptors originated from a woman between 45 and 60 years old with active COVID-19.

The J gene is TRBJ1-1, the V gene TRBV29-1, with D maybe TRBD1 (5 bases). The CDR3 spans 14 residues. V lost 6 bases to trimming and J lost 0 bases, with 14 bases between them. Germline assignment: CDR1 SQVTM and CDR2 ANQGSEA. CDR3 protein: CSVGGGLLNTEAFF. CDR3 bases: TGCAGCGTGGGGGGAGGATTACTGAACACTGAAGCTTTCTTT.

This clone showed up just once. This sequence joins TRBV28 and TRBJ2-3; D might be TRBD1 (5 bases). Germline-derived CDR1 and CDR2 are MDHEN and SYDVKM. The CDR3 sequence is 13 residues long. CDR3 protein: CGSGALSTDTQYF. CDR3 coding DNA: TGTGGCAGTGGGGCCCTTAGCACAGATACGCAGTATTTT.

This chain uses TRBV19 with TRBJ2-7; 7 bases fit TRBD2. The CDR3 contains 16 residues. Trimming removed 4 bases from V and 0 bases from J; junction bases left unmatched: 9. The germline V gene encodes CDR1 LNHDA and CDR2 SQIVND (reference sequence). The CDR3 coding sequence is TGTGCCAGTAGTAGCCTGCGGGAGAGCCCCTCCTACGAGCAGTACTTC. Its translation is CASSSLRESPSYEQYF.

This chain links TRBV27 with TRBJ2-6; 7 bases agree with TRBD1. The germline V gene has CDR1 MNHEY and CDR2 SMNVEV (reference sequence). This CDR3 is built from 16 residues. Trimming removed 4 bases from V and 2 bases from J; junction bases left unmatched: 5. The CDR3 is CASSYQTGTGANVLTF. DNA of the CDR3: TGTGCCAGCAGTTACCAGACAGGGACTGGGGCCAACGTCCTGACTTTC.

This clone was seen only a few times. The CDR3 DNA reads TGTGCCAGCAGTTTAACAGGGGATCGTTCACCCCTCCACTTT. Translated: CASSLTGDRSPLHF. The chain recombines TRBV2 with TRBJ1-6; the match to TRBD1 covers 7 bases. CDR3 length: 14 residues. Germline values: CDR1 SNHLY, CDR2 FYNNEI. V trimming: 5 bases; J trimming: 9 bases; junction bases outside the gene matches: 7.